Reported below is one T cell receptor (beta chain). Its antigen is not known. From germline, CDR1 is SGHRS and CDR2 YFSETQ. The CDR3 contains 14 residues. V was clipped by 3 bases and J by 11 bases; unmatched bases: 10. The sample is drawn from a study of blood T cells in healthy people across ages. General study points: Whereas aged donors had fewer naive CD4+ cells, long-lived donors had more of them and higher diversity.

The use of a sample-barcoded 5' primer and a J-beta primer mix characterized a second PCR of about 7 to 12 cycles. One entry per CDR3 protein results from TCRdb running MiXCR on the 5' RACE reads. The sample gives 750,000 to 950,000 distinct CDR3 sequences, 25% to 30% of which show up once; 10% is in the top ten. In terms of origin and age, donors were healthy Caucasian individuals from Russia aged roughly 6 to 100. Separately, the same data were catalogued under a study of T cells of mothers and their children. That paper adds: Healthy Caucasian mothers, a few in number, and their six children were the donors. Every mother supplied over 9.5 million TCR beta CDR3 reads and every child 2.5 million to 3.5 million.

The sequence was collected from a middle-aged woman in good health. The sample was blood. The chain uses TRBV5-1 and TRBJ2-5, with 10 positions matching TRBD1. CDR3 amino acids: CASSSPGQGLKQYF. CDR3 DNA: TGCGCCAGCAGCTCGCCGGGACAGGGGTTGAAGCAGTACTTC.